This T cell receptor beta chain was found in a study of shared clonotypes between healthy human individuals. The overall study: Each donor's CD4 naive and CD4 memory cells filled three plates apiece, CD8 naive two, and CD8 memory one. The study's findings and limits: Some clonotypes were shared by all four sorted-subset donors, while others were not shared. The non-shared ones had lower generation probabilities than the shared ones.

The assay was carried out at the deep level. Sequencing used immunoSEQ multiplex PCR; TCRdb keeps in-frame clones, though not all of them. The profile shows around 2.3 million clones, almost 96% of them singletons. With respect to this clone: As yet, its antigen is unknown.

Germline values: CDR1 GTSNPN, CDR2 SVGIG (reference sequence). The CDR3 has 14 amino acids. V lost 0 bases and J 2 bases, leaving 7 bases between the germline ends. Everyone who donated was a Caucasian adult who lived in Nashville, Tennessee. The sequenced sample consisted of naive CD4+ T cells sorted from blood. Subset specified: CD45RA+ positively selected. The receptor was isolated from a man between 18 and 29 years old in good health. V gene TRBV30 combines with J gene TRBJ2-2, with D maybe TRBD2 (6 bases). As DNA, the CDR3 is TGTGCCTGGAGTGTGGACTATAACACCGGGGAGCTGTTTTTT. Its translation is CAWSVDYNTGELFF.